This T cell receptor (beta chain) is from a study of blood T cell repertoires in COVID-19. About the study: T cells, B-cell-depleted T cells, or PBMCs provided the cDNA or gDNA that served as material.

Per the authors' pipeline: Reference gene primer amplification yielded estimated nucleated cell counts. Libraries were prepared by immunoSEQ multiplex PCR; TCRdb keeps only in-frame clonotypes and omits some of them. That table furnishes V, J and clone size, whereas the DNA furnished D and trimming. The data show about 310,000 clones, with 87% seen just once and less than 9.5% held by the top ten. About this clone: At one boundary the junction diverges from the germline segment, which might be a read error.

Germline V gives CDR1 DFQATT, CDR2 SNEGSKA (reference sequence). The CDR3 contains 11 residues. The sample comprised peripheral blood. This sequence originates from a woman aged 45-60 years who had recovered from COVID-19. The rearrangement links TRBV20-1 to TRBJ2-5, with TRBD2 as a possible D gene (5 bases). Here the CDR3 reads CSVRGQGTQYF. CDR3 nucleotide sequence: TGCAGCGTCCGGGGTCAAGGGACCCAGTACTTC.